Below, 9 T cell receptor beta chains from the same sample are listed, as sequenced in a study of T cell responses to AZD1222 COVID-19 vaccine. Using immunoSEQ multiplex PCR, the repertoire was profiled, and TCRdb retains in-frame clones only, with some absent. The table lists approximately 170,000 clones, 80% to 95% of them singletons, with 3.5% to 5% in the top ten. Source: peripheral blood, taken on day 0 of AZD1222 vaccination. Receptors were obtained from an adult in good health.

CDR3 sequence: CASSQGAAGGRPGELFF. As DNA, the CDR3 is TGTGCCAGCAGCCAAGGTGCGGCGGGAGGGCGGCCCGGGGAGCTGTTTTTT. The chain joins TRBV3-1 (or the pseudogene TRBV3-2) to TRBJ2-2; 9 positions agree with TRBD2. Germline V gene sequence: CDR1 LGHDT, CDR2 YNNKEL (reference sequence). CDR3 length equals 17 residues. J gave up 6 bases and V 1 base, and 9 bases lay outside the gene matches.

The V call is TRBV19, the J call TRBJ2-5, with 12 bases lining up with TRBD1. In germline, CDR1 is LNHDA, CDR2 SQIVND (reference sequence). This CDR3 region has 19 residues. The V gene end was trimmed by 6 bases and the J gene end by 5 bases; junction bases not matched to a gene: 19. CDR3: CASSRRGTGGGLSLETQYF. CDR3 nucleotides: TGTGCCAGTAGCCGGCGGGGGACAGGGGGCGGTTTGAGCTTGGAGACCCAGTACTTC.

The V gene is TRBV12-3 or TRBV12-4, the J gene TRBJ1-1, with D hard to call. CDR3 size: 13 residues. Trimming cost V 3 bases and J 1 base, with 6 bases left between them. The CDR3 DNA is TGTGCCAGCAGTTTCCGAGAGAACACTGAAGCTTTCTTT. Translated: CASSFRENTEAFF.

The chain links TRBV7-9 to TRBJ1-1; D unclear. Per germline, CDR1 SEHNR and CDR2 FQNEAQ (reference sequence). CDR3 length equals 13 residues. With 0 bases removed from V and 0 bases from J, the gap between germline ends came to 2 bases. For the CDR3, the DNA is TGTGCCAGCAGCTTAGCATTGAACACTGAAGCTTTCTTT. Translating it yields CASSLALNTEAFF.

The genes are TRBV7-2 and TRBJ1-5; no reliable D call. The CDR3 is 14 amino acids. Germline CDR1 is SGHTA and CDR2 is FQGNSA. V was trimmed by 1 base and J by 3 bases, leaving 7 bases between them. DNA for the CDR3: TGTGCCAGCAGCTTAGATGGGAACAATCAGCCCCAGCATTTT. Protein product: CASSLDGNNQPQHF.

For this clone: Other DNA variants within this sample encode the same CDR3. The chain has TRBV6-5 and TRBJ1-6; no clear D gene. The CDR3 consists of 12 residues. Looked up from germline, CDR1 is MNHEY and CDR2 is SVGAGI. Trimming shortened V by 6 bases and J by 6 bases, and 6 bases separated the two germline ends. CDR3 in DNA: TGTGCCAGCAGCCCGAGTAATTCACCCCTCCACTTT. Translated: CASSPSNSPLHF.

The chain joins TRBV6-5 to TRBJ1-2, with D unresolved. CDR1 is MNHEY, CDR2 SVGAGI, per germline. The CDR3 runs to 13 residues. V gave up 2 bases and J gave up 4 bases, with 8 bases separating them. The CDR3, as DNA: TGTGCCAGCAGTTACGTCAGCTTCTATGGCTACACCTTC. Residues: CASSYVSFYGYTF.

This chain uses TRBV13 with TRBJ2-7, with TRBD2 as a possible D gene (5 bases). CDR1 PRHDT and CDR2 FYEKMQ come from the germline V gene (reference sequence). Trimming pared 1 base from V and 0 bases from J, leaving 7 bases between. This CDR3 comprises 14 residues. Here the CDR3 reads CASSLAGSSYEQYF. The CDR3 nucleotides read TGTGCCAGCAGCTTAGCGGGGAGCTCCTACGAGCAGTACTTC. Full variable domain (missing parts from reference TRBV13 and TRBJ2-7): AAGVIQSPRHLIKEKRETATLKCYPIPRHDTVYWYQQGPGQDPQFLISFYEKMQSDKGSIPDRFSAQQFSDYHSELNMSSLELGDSALYFCASSLAGSSYEQYFGPGTRLTVT.

The chain carries TRBV4-1 and TRBJ1-1, with D hard to call. The CDR3 is 16 amino acids. Germline V CDR1 and CDR2: MGHRA, YSYEKL. V dropped 0 bases and J dropped 8 bases, with 19 bases sitting between them. The CDR3 spells CASSQDRFSMDQEAFF. The CDR3 DNA sequence: TGCGCCAGCAGCCAAGATCGTTTTAGTATGGACCAAGAAGCTTTCTTT.